This T cell receptor beta chain comes out of a study of T-cell memory formation after mild COVID-19 (dated by TCRdb to the early 2020s). For context, the study as a whole: Most TCR sequence clusters were specific to one of the two donors. In two donors, T-cell clones that expanded and contracted after mild COVID-19 were followed by sequencing TCRalpha and TCRbeta repertoires longitudinally. Two young, previously healthy adult volunteers made up the cohort, one male and one female. Results and caveats for the whole study, not just this receptor: Only a couple of mild cases were covered in the study, and larger cohorts including severe cases with pre-infection samples were considered necessary. Contracting CD4+ clones turned up mainly in the CM and EM memory subsets, whereas EMRA was where CD8+ clones were enriched. From day 15 to 85, contracting clones showed balanced CD4/CD8 phenotypes, whereas a second wave of clones that expanded from day 15 to 37 leaned towards CD4+. Some responding clones were found in pre-infection memory, which suggests that pre-existing cross-reactive memory T cells took part in the SARS-CoV-2 response. SARS-CoV-2 specificity of the second-wave clones peaking on day 37 was not confirmed.

In the case of this clonotype: Its antigen is still unknown. Base quality data are lacking; no much larger clone is found one base away.

Ficoll-Paque density gradient centrifugation was the method used to isolate PBMCs. CDR1 and CDR2, per the germline V gene, are LGHNA and YNFKEQ. V loses 6 bases of germline sequence and J loses 5 bases, and the interval between the two ends is 16 bases. The CDR3 starts with the cysteine, ends with the phenylalanine, and has 15 residues. Only CDR3 DNA is held: 45 bases, read in frame from base 1. Sequencing was carried out with an Illumina NovaSeq 6000. Using 5'RACE with constant-segment primers, TCRalpha and TCRbeta cDNA libraries were constructed, with sample barcodes and unique molecular identifiers added in the process. RNA was extracted from every sample with Trizol reagent. The libraries were amplified in two PCR steps, and the second step added a second sample barcode and Illumina TruSeq adapters. Sequencing of the libraries was done on an Illumina NovaSeq, producing 2 x 150 bp paired-end reads. The published analysis was carried out like this. With migec v1.2.7, reads were demultiplexed and then collapsed into UMI-guided consensus sequences. With mixcr v2.1.11, UMI consensuses were aligned to TRA and TRB V and J templates and assembled into clonotypes. Clonotypes were classified as expanded or contracted when called significant by both edgeR and NoisET, with noise models trained on biological replicates. For edgeR calls, the thresholds were a false discovery rate-adjusted p below 0.01 and a log2 fold-change of 1. As an exploratory analysis of dynamics, max-normalized trajectories of the 1000 most abundant clonotypes were examined with PCA combined with hierarchical clustering. The CD4 or CD8 phenotype of responding clones was assigned using the separately sequenced CD4+ and CD8+ repertoires. TCRdb reworked the public reads: Q25 trimming with fastp, MiXCR clone assembly, productive beta chains retained. CDR3 protein sequences are deduplicated, and each keeps its most common genes and DNA. V and J calls and clone size were set by TCRdb, not the authors. In this sample the table shows 550,000 to 700,000 distinct CDR3 sequences, 15% to 20% of which occur a single time. Together, the top ten hold about 7.4% of the sample.

Sequencing was performed on PBMCs or a T cell subset sorted from them (not recorded which). The chain couples TRBV4-2 to TRBJ2-2; the D gene assignment is ambiguous. This TCR was recovered from an adult woman who had mild COVID-19 (a few samples of this study predate the infection). The sample titles of this study are shuffled in the database, so cell type and time point are left out; the donor was told from shared clones. The nucleotides read TGTGCCAGCAGTCTTTCAGGCCGACGGACCGGGGAGCTGTTTTTT. Its protein reads: CASSLSGRRTGELFF.